This T cell receptor beta chain was captured in a study of vaccination and CD4 T cells after COVID-19. Study summary: As their vaccination, participants received two doses of either BNT162b2 or mRNA-1273 vaccine. The stimulating agents, overlapping spike peptides, came from SARS-CoV-2, HCoV-NL63, HCoV-OC43 and HCoV-229E.

Concerning this clonotype: Its antigen is not identified.

The CDR3 contains 15 residues. Germline V lookup: CDR1 ENHRY, CDR2 SYGVKD. V lost 1 base, J lost 5 bases, and 11 bases lay in between. This sample's treatment: approximately 10-day PBMC culture with coronavirus spike peptide pools or control peptides (ViraFEST assay). Overall study results and limits: Convalescent participants were relatively few, and none had early post-infection timepoints studied. When vaccine-specific clones from convalescent patients were examined, 304 of 307 were spike mono-reactive.

The Oncomine TCR Beta short-read assay was what sequenced the DNA obtained from cultured CD4+ T cells. TCRdb itself ran the PCR reads through MiXCR, one entry per CDR3 protein. The repertoire holds about 14,000 distinct CDR3 sequences, with about 48% as singletons. The material sequenced was CD4+ T cells from blood, cultured in vitro, taken before SARS-CoV-2 vaccination. The genes are TRBV10-3 and TRBJ2-2; D is unresolved. The sequence was collected from a human donor who had recovered from COVID-19. CDR3 loop: CAISELGVGTGELFF. The CDR3 nucleotides are TGTGCCATCAGTGAGTTAGGAGTCGGGACCGGGGAGCTGTTTTTT.